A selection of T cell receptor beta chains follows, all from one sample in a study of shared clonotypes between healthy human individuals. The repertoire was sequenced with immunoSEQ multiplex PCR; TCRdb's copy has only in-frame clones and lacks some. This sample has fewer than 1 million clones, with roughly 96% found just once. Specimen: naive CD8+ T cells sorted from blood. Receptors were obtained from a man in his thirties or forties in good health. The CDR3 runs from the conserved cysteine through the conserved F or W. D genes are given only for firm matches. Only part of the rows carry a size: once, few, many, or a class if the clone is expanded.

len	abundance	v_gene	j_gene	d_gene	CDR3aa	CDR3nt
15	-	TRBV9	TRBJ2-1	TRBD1	CASSVTGTGSNEQFF	TGTGCCAGCAGCGTAACCGGGACAGGGTCCAATGAGCAGTTCTTC
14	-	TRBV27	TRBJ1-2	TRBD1	CASSFGTGTYGYTF	TGTGCCAGCAGTTTCGGGACAGGCACCTATGGCTACACCTTC
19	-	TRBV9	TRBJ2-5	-	CASSGDRSLGRPYQETQYF	TGTGCCAGCAGCGGGGATAGAAGCTTGGGCAGGCCCTACCAAGAGACCCAGTACTTC
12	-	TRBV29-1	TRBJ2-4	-	CSVGGAKNIQYF	TGCAGCGTTGGGGGGGCCAAAAACATTCAGTACTTC
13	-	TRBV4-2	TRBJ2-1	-	CASSQDSRNEQFF	TGTGCCAGCAGCCAAGATAGTCGTAATGAGCAGTTCTTC
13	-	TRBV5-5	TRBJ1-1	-	CASSLRIYTEAFF	TGTGCCAGCAGCTTGAGAATTTACACTGAAGCTTTCTTT
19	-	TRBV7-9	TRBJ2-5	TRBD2	CASSSRLTSGSWSGETQYF	TGTGCCAGCAGCTCTCGATTAACTAGCGGGAGCTGGTCTGGGGAGACCCAGTACTTC
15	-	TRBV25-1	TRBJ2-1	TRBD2	CASRGLAGARNEQFF	TGTGCCAGCAGGGGACTAGCGGGAGCTAGGAATGAGCAGTTCTTC
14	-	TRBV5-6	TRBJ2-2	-	CASSLGSYTGELFF	TGTGCCAGCAGCTTGGGGAGCTACACCGGGGAGCTGTTTTTT
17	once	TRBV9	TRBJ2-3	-	CASSRARTARSTDTQYF	TGTGCCAGCAGCCGGGCCCGGACAGCCCGTAGCACAGATACGCAGTATTTT
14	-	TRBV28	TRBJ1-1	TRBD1	CASTSPGTAIEAFF	TGTGCCAGCACCAGCCCCGGGACAGCTATTGAAGCTTTCTTT
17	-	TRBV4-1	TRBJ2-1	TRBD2	CASKSIGREGFPNEQFF	TGCGCCAGCAAGTCGATCGGGCGGGAGGGCTTCCCCAATGAGCAGTTCTTC
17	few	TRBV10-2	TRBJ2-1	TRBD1	CASSVGETGTSYNEQFF	TGCGCCAGCAGTGTAGGGGAGACAGGGACCTCCTACAATGAGCAGTTCTTC
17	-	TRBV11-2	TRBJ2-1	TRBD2	CASSDVLGTSSYNEQFF	TGTGCCAGCAGCGACGTTTTGGGGACTAGCTCCTACAATGAGCAGTTCTTC
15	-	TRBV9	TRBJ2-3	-	CASSSRGASQDTQYF	TGTGCCAGCAGCTCGCGAGGGGCTAGCCAAGATACGCAGTATTTT
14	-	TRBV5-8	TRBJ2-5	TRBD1	CASSRGQGRETQYF	TGTGCCAGCAGCCGGGGACAGGGCCGGGAAACCCAGTACTTC
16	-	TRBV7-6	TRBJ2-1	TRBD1	CASSFAGTGGYNEQFF	TGTGCCAGCAGCTTTGCCGGGACAGGGGGTTACAATGAGCAGTTCTTC
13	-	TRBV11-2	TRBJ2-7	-	CASSLDQTYEQYF	TGTGCCAGCAGCTTAGATCAGACCTACGAGCAGTACTTC
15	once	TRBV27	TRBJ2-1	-	CASSSAPDGNNEQFF	TGTGCCAGCAGTAGCGCGCCGGATGGGAACAATGAGCAGTTCTTC
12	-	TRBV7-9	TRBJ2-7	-	CASSLGSYEQYF	TGTGCCAGCAGCTTGGGCAGCTACGAGCAGTACTTC
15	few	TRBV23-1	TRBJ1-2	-	CARDLKTWVDYGYTF	TGCGCCAGAGACCTCAAAACGTGGGTGGACTATGGCTACACCTTC
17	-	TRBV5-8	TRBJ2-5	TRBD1	CASSSRDRGRLQETQYF	TGTGCCAGCAGCTCAAGGGACAGGGGGCGACTCCAAGAGACCCAGTACTTC